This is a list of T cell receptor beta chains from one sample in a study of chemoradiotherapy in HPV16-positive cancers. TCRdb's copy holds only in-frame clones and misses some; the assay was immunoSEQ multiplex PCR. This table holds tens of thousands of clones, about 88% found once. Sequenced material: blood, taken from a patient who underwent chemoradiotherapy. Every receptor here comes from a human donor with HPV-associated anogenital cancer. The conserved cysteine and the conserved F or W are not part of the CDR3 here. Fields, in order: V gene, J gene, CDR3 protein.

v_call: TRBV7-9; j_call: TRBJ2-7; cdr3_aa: ASSLAVAYEQY
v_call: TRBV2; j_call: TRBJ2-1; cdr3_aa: ASKTSGGAQF
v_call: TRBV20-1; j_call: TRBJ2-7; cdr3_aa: SAPTGYEQY
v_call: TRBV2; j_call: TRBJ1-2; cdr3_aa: ASSEGDSYGYT
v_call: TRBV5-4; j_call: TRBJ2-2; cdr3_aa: ASSFAGTGVIGELF
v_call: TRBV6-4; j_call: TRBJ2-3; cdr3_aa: ASSEAGGTDTQY
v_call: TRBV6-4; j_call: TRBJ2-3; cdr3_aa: ASRETSGGTDTQY
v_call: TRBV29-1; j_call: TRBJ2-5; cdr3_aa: SVRDFEETQY
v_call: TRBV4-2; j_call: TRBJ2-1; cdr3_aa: ASSPGQGNYNEQF
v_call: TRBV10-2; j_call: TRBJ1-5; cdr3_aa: ASTADYSNQPQH
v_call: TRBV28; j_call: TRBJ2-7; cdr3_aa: ASSSAIGGGTSYEQY
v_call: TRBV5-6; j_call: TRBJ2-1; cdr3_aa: ASSLPSGTLGPNEQF
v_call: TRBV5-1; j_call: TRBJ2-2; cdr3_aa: ASSPSGENTGELF
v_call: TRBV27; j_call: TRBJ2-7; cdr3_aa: ASRKGGEAYEQY
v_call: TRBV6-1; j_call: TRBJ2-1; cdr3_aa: ATQAGGDHNEQF
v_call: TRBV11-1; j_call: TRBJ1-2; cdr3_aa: ASSFNRFSDGYT
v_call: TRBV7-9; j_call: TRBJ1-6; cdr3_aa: ASNALGALH
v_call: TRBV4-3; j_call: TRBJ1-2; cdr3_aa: ASSQDYRTGVHYGYT
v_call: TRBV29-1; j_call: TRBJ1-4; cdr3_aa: SVSRQTNEKLF
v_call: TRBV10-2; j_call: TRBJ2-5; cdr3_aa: ATGPGQGKGETQY
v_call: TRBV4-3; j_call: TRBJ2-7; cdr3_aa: ASSPTTSGGNEQY
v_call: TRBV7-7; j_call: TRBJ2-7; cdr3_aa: ASSLGAGPTYEQY
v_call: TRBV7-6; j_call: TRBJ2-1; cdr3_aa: ASSPRGNNEQF